The rows below give T cell receptor beta chains drawn from one sample of a study of T-cell reconstitution after alpha-beta-depleted transplantation in children. In TCRdb, the PCR reads were re-called with MiXCR into one record per CDR3 protein. The sample has 450,000 to 600,000 distinct CDR3 sequences; about 10% are singletons. The sample consisted of PBMCs, taken before TCRalphabeta/CD19-depleted stem cell transplant. These receptors were obtained from a child aged 2-15 years with inherited bone marrow failure, due to receive a stem cell transplant. Each CDR3 is given with its conserved first and last residue. A D gene is named only where the DNA matches it firmly. The size entry is marked missing in some rows and otherwise reads once, few, many or a size class.

TGTGCCAGCAGCTCTGGACTAGGTTTTAGCTCTGGGGCCAACGTCCTGACTTTC	CASSSGLGFSSGANVLTF	many	TRBJ2-6	TRBD2	TRBV5-6
TGCAGTGCTCTAGGGGCAGCTTTCTTT	CSALGAAFF	many	TRBJ1-1	.	TRBV20-1
TGTGCCAGCAGCTCCCCCCGGGGAAACTCCTACAATGAGCAGTTCTTC	CASSSPRGNSYNEQFF	many	TRBJ2-1	.	TRBV7-9
TGCGCCAGCAGAAGACAGGTCACAGATACGCAGTATTTT	CASRRQVTDTQYF	many	TRBJ2-3	.	TRBV5-1
TGTGCCAGCAGCTTTCCCCGGGACAGGATCAACTATGGCTACACCTTC	CASSFPRDRINYGYTF	many	TRBJ1-2	TRBD1	TRBV7-9
TGCAGCGTGGACAGGGGACACACCGGGGAGCTGTTTTTT	CSVDRGHTGELFF	few	TRBJ2-2	TRBD1	TRBV29-1
TGTGCCAGCAGCCAAGACCGGCAGGGGTATGGCTACACCTTC	CASSQDRQGYGYTF	.	TRBJ1-2	.	TRBV3-1
TGTGCCAGCAGCCCTCTCCGGGAGCAAACAGATACGCAGTATTTT	CASSPLREQTDTQYF	many	TRBJ2-3	.	TRBV4-2
TGCAGCGCGACAGGGGCCTTAGAGCAGTACTTC	CSATGALEQYF	many	TRBJ2-7	TRBD1	TRBV29-1
TGTGCCAGCAGTCAGACGGTTGAACTAGCGGAGGAAACATTCACAGATACGCAGTATTTT	CASSQTVELAEETFTDTQYF	few	TRBJ2-3	TRBD2	TRBV11-2
TGTGCCAGCAGCGTTACTAGCGGCTTTAACACCGGGGAGCTGTTTTTT	CASSVTSGFNTGELFF	few	TRBJ2-2	TRBD2	TRBV7-2
TGTGCCAGCAGCCCTACGGGGGGGGCCAACGTCCTGACTTTC	CASSPTGGANVLTF	many	TRBJ2-6	.	TRBV12-3/TRBV12-4
TGTGCCAGCAGCTATATGAGGCCGACTAGGCGGGGCACAGATACGCAGTATTTT	CASSYMRPTRRGTDTQYF	many	TRBJ2-3	.	TRBV11-2
TGCAGCGTTGAAGTGGGGACAGGGGACACAGATACGCAGTATTTT	CSVEVGTGDTDTQYF	many	TRBJ2-3	TRBD1	TRBV29-1
TGCGCCAGCAGCATGCTAGCGGGTCGGACCGGGGAGCTGTTTTTT	CASSMLAGRTGELFF	many	TRBJ2-2	TRBD2	TRBV5-1
TGTGCCAGCAGCCAAGATGCGCAGATCAATGAGCAGTTCTTC	CASSQDAQINEQFF	many	TRBJ2-1	.	TRBV4-2
TGTGCCAGCAGCTTGTTCCCTAACACCGGGGAGCTGTTTTTT	CASSLFPNTGELFF	many	TRBJ2-2	.	TRBV5-5
TGTGCCAGCAGCCACAGGAGCTCCTATAATTCACCCCTCCACTTT	CASSHRSSYNSPLHF	many	TRBJ1-6	.	TRBV5-5
TGTGCCAGTAGCGACAGGGAGAGCAATCAGCCCCAGCATTTT	CASSDRESNQPQHF	few	TRBJ1-5	TRBD1	TRBV19
TGTGCCAGCAGCGCCGGGACTAGCCAACTCAATGAGCAGTTCTTC	CASSAGTSQLNEQFF	many	TRBJ2-1	TRBD2	TRBV9
TGTGCCAGCTCTCCGGACAGGGTCGCCTACTCTGGAAACACCATATATTTT	CASSPDRVAYSGNTIYF	.	TRBJ1-3	TRBD1	TRBV18
TGTGCCAGCAGTTTGAACTCCCTGGACTTGATCTCCTACAATGAGCAGTTCTTC	CASSLNSLDLISYNEQFF	.	TRBJ2-1	.	TRBV28
TGTGCCAGCAGTTTAGGGCTAGCTAAAAATGAGCAGTTCTTC	CASSLGLAKNEQFF	many	TRBJ2-1	.	TRBV27
TGTGCCAGCAGTTTAAAGGGCGAGCAGTACTTC	CASSLKGEQYF	many	TRBJ2-7	.	TRBV28
TGCGCCAGCAGCCAAGATACGGGGCAGAATTCACCCCTCCACTTT	CASSQDTGQNSPLHF	many	TRBJ1-6	.	TRBV4-3
TGTGCCATCGCCAGCGGGAGTACAGCCGGGGAGCTGTTTTTT	CAIASGSTAGELFF	.	TRBJ2-2	TRBD2	TRBV5-4
TGTGCCAGCAGCCCGGGGGGCTCGGCAGATACGCAGTATTTT	CASSPGGSADTQYF	many	TRBJ2-3	.	TRBV7-2
TGTGCCAGCAGTCGACGGACAGGGCGGCGAGTAGGCCAAGAGACCCAGTACTTC	CASSRRTGRRVGQETQYF	many	TRBJ2-5	TRBD1	TRBV12-3/TRBV12-4
TGTGCCATGGGCCCCGGGCCCGGGGAGCTGTTTTTT	CAMGPGPGELFF	.	TRBJ2-2	.	TRBV7-9
TGTGCCAGCAGTGAAGACGGACAGGGGGATTCACCCCTCCACTTT	CASSEDGQGDSPLHF	few	TRBJ1-6	TRBD1	TRBV2
TGCAGCGTTGTTGGACTAGCGTCAACACTATCCTACAATGAGCAGTTCTTC	CSVVGLASTLSYNEQFF	many	TRBJ2-1	TRBD2	TRBV29-1
TGTGCCACTTCTCCGATTCGGGATAGCAATCAGCCCCAGCATTTT	CATSPIRDSNQPQHF	many	TRBJ1-5	.	TRBV19
TGTGCCAGCAGTTTGAGCGGGACACCCTGGGAAAAACTGTTTTTT	CASSLSGTPWEKLFF	many	TRBJ1-4	.	TRBV12-3/TRBV12-4
TGTGCCATCAGGGATACAGGGGGAGGAAAAGAGACCCAGTACTTC	CAIRDTGGGKETQYF	many	TRBJ2-5	TRBD1	TRBV10-3
TGTGCCAGCTCGGAGCACGATACGCAGTATTTT	CASSEHDTQYF	many	TRBJ2-3	.	TRBV25-1
TGTGCCAGCTCACCAGGGTGGACAGGACTCAATGAGCAGTTCTTC	CASSPGWTGLNEQFF	many	TRBJ2-1	TRBD1	TRBV18
TGTGCCAGCAGCCAAGACCCAGTTCTCTACAATGAGCAGTTCTTC	CASSQDPVLYNEQFF	many	TRBJ2-1	.	TRBV4-2
TGTGCCAGTAGTATAGTAATAGGGCTCAACGAGCAGTACTTC	CASSIVIGLNEQYF	.	TRBJ2-7	.	TRBV19
TGCAGCGTTGAAGCCGCCGGACAGATGAACACTGAAGCTTTCTTT	CSVEAAGQMNTEAFF	few	TRBJ1-1	.	TRBV29-1
TGCAGCGTTGAAGAGGGACTAGCGTGGGGCGATGAGCAGTTCTTC	CSVEEGLAWGDEQFF	.	TRBJ2-1	TRBD2	TRBV29-1
TGTGCCAGCAGTTACCCTTTCCGGACTAGCGGGAAACTGGATTGGGACACAGATACGCAGTATTTT	CASSYPFRTSGKLDWDTDTQYF	many	TRBJ2-3	TRBD2	TRBV6-5
TGCGCCAGCAGCTTGTTTCAGCGGGGTACCTCCTACGAGCAGTACTTC	CASSLFQRGTSYEQYF	many	TRBJ2-7	TRBD2	TRBV5-1
TGCGCCAGCAGCCCCGACCGGACTAGCGGGAGATGGGATACGCAGTATTTT	CASSPDRTSGRWDTQYF	many	TRBJ2-3	TRBD2	TRBV4-3
TGCAGCGTTGAAGAGGCTAGCGGGAACTACAATGAGCAGTTCTTC	CSVEEASGNYNEQFF	many	TRBJ2-1	TRBD2	TRBV29-1
TGTGCCAGCAGTTACCTGGCTAGCGGGAACTACGAGCAGTACTTC	CASSYLASGNYEQYF	many	TRBJ2-7	TRBD2	TRBV6-5
TGTGCCAGCAGTGAATCCTCATCAGGATCGAATGAGCAGTTCTTC	CASSESSSGSNEQFF	few	TRBJ2-1	.	TRBV6-1
TGCGCCAGCAGCACCACTAGCGGGAGAAGCATTCAGTACTTC	CASSTTSGRSIQYF	many	TRBJ2-4	TRBD2	TRBV5-1